The clone carrying this T cell receptor beta chain turned up a few times. In the original analysis: Amplification from reference gene primers served as the basis for estimated nucleated cell counts. Sequenced by immunoSEQ multiplex PCR; TCRdb stores in-frame clones only, minus some. The V and J calls and clone size were taken over from that table, and D and trimming were inferred from the DNA. Among around 60,000 clones, about four fifths were seen once, and the ten largest hold about 32%. Trimming took 7 bases from V and 9 from J, leaving 18 bases between them. The CDR3 contains 13 residues. The germline CDR1 and CDR2 sequences are SEHNR and FQNEAQ (reference sequence). This specimen belongs to a study of blood T cell repertoires in COVID-19. Overall study: COVID-19 samples, acute and convalescent, were from the United States, Italy and Spain. The cDNA or gDNA used as material had been derived from T cells, B-cell-depleted T cells, or PBMCs.

Sequencing was done on a sample of peripheral blood. This receptor was taken from a human donor in a cohort sampled during active COVID-19. The chain uses TRBV7-9 and TRBJ1-2; D might be TRBD1 (5 bases). The CDR3 loop is CASTPQGQGSYTF. The CDR3 DNA reads as TGTGCCAGCACCCCACAAGGCCAGGGAAGCTACACCTTC.